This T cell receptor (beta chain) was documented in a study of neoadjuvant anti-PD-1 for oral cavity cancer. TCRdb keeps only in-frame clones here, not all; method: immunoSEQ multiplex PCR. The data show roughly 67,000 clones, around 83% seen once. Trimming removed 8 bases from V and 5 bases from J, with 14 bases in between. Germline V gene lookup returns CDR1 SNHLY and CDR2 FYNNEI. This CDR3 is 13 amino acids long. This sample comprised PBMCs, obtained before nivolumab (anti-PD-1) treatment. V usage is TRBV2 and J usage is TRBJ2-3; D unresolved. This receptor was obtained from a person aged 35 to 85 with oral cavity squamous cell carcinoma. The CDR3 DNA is TGTGCCAGCGCCACAGCGCCCGGAGATACGCAGTATTTT. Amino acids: CASATAPGDTQYF. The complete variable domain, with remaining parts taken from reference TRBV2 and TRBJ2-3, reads EPEVTQTPSHQVTQMGQEVILRCVPISNHLYFYWYRQILGQKVEFLVSFYNNEISEKSEIFDDQFSVERPDGSNFTLKIRSTKLEDSAMYFCASATAPGDTQYFGPGTRLTVL.